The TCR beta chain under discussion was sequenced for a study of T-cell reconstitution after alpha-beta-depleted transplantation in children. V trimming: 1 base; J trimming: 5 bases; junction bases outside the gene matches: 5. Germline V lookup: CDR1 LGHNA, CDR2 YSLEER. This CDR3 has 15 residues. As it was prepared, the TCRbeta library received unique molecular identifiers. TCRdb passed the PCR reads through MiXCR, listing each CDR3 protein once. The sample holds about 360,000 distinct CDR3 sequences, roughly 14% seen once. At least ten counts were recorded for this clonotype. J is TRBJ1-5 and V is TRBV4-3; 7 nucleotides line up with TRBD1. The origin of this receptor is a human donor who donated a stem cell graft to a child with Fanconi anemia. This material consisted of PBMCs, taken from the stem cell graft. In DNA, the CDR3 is TGCGCCAGCAGCCAAGTCACAGGGGAGGATCAGCCCCAGCATTTT. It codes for CASSQVTGEDQPQHF.